A single sample gave rise to the 5 T cell receptor beta chains below, sequenced in a study of CD4+ T cells in melanoma. Some clones are missing from TCRdb's copy, which holds only in-frame ones; the method was immunoSEQ multiplex PCR. The sample shows thousands of clones, over 55% of them seen only once. The sample was cells from a culture (not recorded whether cultured in vitro). The receptors stem from a human donor with melanoma.

The chain joins TRBV19 to TRBJ2-7; the D gene is possibly TRBD2 (7 bases). V lost 5 bases to trimming and J lost 5 bases, with 16 bases between them. This CDR3 has 14 residues. Germline-derived CDR1 and CDR2 are LNHDA and SQIVND (reference sequence). The CDR3 spells CASSRGGEGNEQYF. In nucleotides, the CDR3 is TGTGCCAGTAGTCGCGGGGGCGAGGGGAACGAGCAGTACTTC.

The CDR3 here is CASSLQASGANEQFF. The CDR3 region has the DNA TGTGCCAGCAGCTTACAGGCTAGCGGGGCCAATGAGCAGTTCTTC. V and J are TRBV7-3 and TRBJ2-1, with 9 nucleotides matching TRBD2. The CDR3 extends over 15 amino acids. CDR1 and CDR2 (germline): SGHTA, FQGTGA. The junction had 5 bases not matched to a gene; V was cut back by 2 bases and J by 6 bases.

This clone was seen once. The V and J genes are TRBV18 and TRBJ2-1; 10 positions match TRBD1. Germline assignment: CDR1 KGHSH and CDR2 LQKENI. The CDR3 is 15 amino acids. Trimming at V came to 8 bases and at J to 0 bases, leaving 4 bases not matched to a gene. The CDR3 bases are TGTGCCAGCCGGGGACAGGGGAGCTCCTACAATGAGCAGTTCTTC. Its translation is CASRGQGSSYNEQFF. The full variable domain, completed using reference TRBV18 and TRBJ2-1, is NAGVMQNPRHLVRRRGQEARLRCSPMKGHSHVYWYRQLPEEGLKFMVYLQKENIIDESGMPKERFSAEFPKEGPSILRIQQVVRGDSAAYFCASRGQGSSYNEQFFGPGTRLTVL.

The chain joins TRBV2 to TRBJ2-5, with D possibly matching TRBD2 (6 bases). From germline, CDR1 is SNHLY and CDR2 FYNNEI. V was cut by 6 bases and J by 9 bases, with 11 bases left in between. This CDR3 is 11 amino acids long. The CDR3 is CASRSGGAQYF. DNA for the CDR3: TGTGCCAGCAGGAGCGGCGGGGCCCAGTACTTC.

The chain joins TRBV25-1 to TRBJ2-4; 7 bases match TRBD1. J was trimmed by 6 bases and V by 1 base; bases with no gene match: 3. Germline CDR1 is MGHDK and CDR2 is SYGVNS. The CDR3 is 14 residues long. The CDR3 sequence is CASSEWGTVNIQYF. The CDR3 DNA reads as TGTGCCAGCAGTGAATGGGGGACAGTAAACATTCAGTACTTC.